This is a list of T cell receptor beta chains from one sample in a study of patients and donors after allogeneic stem cell transplantation. TCRdb ran MiXCR on the RT-PCR reads and lists one entry per CDR3 protein. The sample holds some 880,000 distinct CDR3 sequences; approximately 19% are singletons and the top ten take roughly 6%. Input material: blood, either unsorted or a sorted T cell fraction (not recorded which). The receptors originated from a human donor who was either an allogeneic HSCT recipient or a stem cell or donor lymphocyte infusion donor (not recorded which). It is not recorded whose cells these are; they may come from a transplant donor. CDR3s include the opening cysteine and the closing phenylalanine or tryptophan.

>TRBJ1-2|TRBV20-1
CRSYGYTF
>TRBJ2-7|TRBV7-8
CASSLPVRYEQYF
>TRBJ2-2|TRBV3-1
CASTTTSGRGGELFF
>TRBJ1-6|TRBV28
CASSSTNGQGTGSPLHF
>TRBJ1-6|TRBV7-3
CASSPQQGYNSPLHF
>TRBJ2-1|TRBV6-1
CASSEFRASGRALVNEQFF
>TRBJ1-6|TRBV19
CASSNVGVTGSSYNSPLHF
>TRBJ2-2|TRBV4-2
CASSQGPSGGAEVNTGELFF
>TRBJ1-5|TRBV6-1
CASSGQGQGNQPQHF
>TRBJ1-1|TRBV10-3
CAISEDRGGTEAFF
>TRBJ2-3|TRBV29-1
CSVRGGDTQYF
>TRBJ2-7|TRBV6-1
CAISRDRYYEQYF
>TRBJ2-7|TRBV7-2
CASASRRVDQYF
>TRBJ1-2|TRBV29-1
CSVEDRGDNYGYTF
>TRBJ2-7|TRBV20-1
CSAPNRGSSSYEQYF
>TRBJ1-2|TRBV30
CAGEGAGIPYGYTF
>TRBJ1-5|TRBV6-5
CASSYYARAGNQPQHF
>TRBJ1-3|TRBV12-3/TRBV12-4
CASTPTGISGNTIYF
>TRBJ2-3|TRBV7-9
CASSSWGRGASTDTQYF
>TRBJ1-5|TRBV4-3
CASSQDRRQGNQPQHF
>TRBJ2-3|TRBV20-1
CSAPLGREGTDTQYF
>TRBJ2-7|TRBV7-2
CASTLAYEQYF
>TRBJ1-2|TRBV15
CATRPGQNYGYTF
>TRBJ1-5|TRBV12-3/TRBV12-4
CASSPSLIYSNQPQHF
>TRBJ2-1|TRBV27
CASSSRDRGLSYNEQFF
>TRBJ2-7|TRBV5-1
CASSLQMDEQYF
>TRBJ1-6|TRBV4-3
CASSQDRAYNSPLHF
>TRBJ2-3|TRBV7-2
CASSTNEGTGVPDTQYF
>TRBJ2-7|TRBV5-1
CASSLHPGTASYEQYF
>TRBJ1-1|TRBV12-3/TRBV12-4
CASSSGTGLNTEAFF
>TRBJ1-1|TRBV9
CASSPSGVNTEAFF
>TRBJ2-7|TRBV5-1
CASSLAIGSGDSYEQYF
>TRBJ2-3|TRBV12-3/TRBV12-4
CASSTRTWQREDTDTQYF
>TRBJ2-1|TRBV28
CASSLGQYYSDNEQFF
>TRBJ2-7|TRBV25-1
CASTSDRGPYEQYF
>TRBJ1-1|TRBV5-1
CASSPRTANEAFF
>TRBJ1-2|TRBV7-2
CASSPGTDPNYGYTF
>TRBJ2-1|TRBV6-1
CASSEETSYSYNEQFF
>TRBJ2-3|TRBV7-9
CASSIGLAGSSTDTQYF
>TRBJ2-1|TRBV3-1
CASSSTREQFF
>TRBJ1-5|TRBV3-1
CASSQRSRTVYSNQPQHF
>TRBJ1-5|TRBV6-2/TRBV6-3
CASSYAGAGNQPQHF
>TRBJ2-7|TRBV5-1
CASSLAQRTGGMYEQYF
>TRBJ2-1|TRBV19
CASGQGLYNEQFF
>TRBJ2-2|TRBV29-1
CSGQATRTGELFF
>TRBJ2-1|TRBV24-1
CATSVKSGRDNEQFF
>TRBJ2-3|TRBV5-5
CASSLFQITDTQYF
>TRBJ2-1|TRBV3-1
CASSQGLAGGGGEQFF
>TRBJ1-2|TRBV6-1
CASSPMGQPYGYTF
>TRBJ2-7|TRBV2
CASSEANYEQYF
>TRBJ2-1|TRBV6-2/TRBV6-3
CASTGQVYNEQFF
>TRBJ2-3|TRBV20-1
CSARDFGGGAGDTQYF
>TRBJ2-3|TRBV3-1
CASNHGRGRDTQYF
>TRBJ2-3|TRBV12-3/TRBV12-4
CASSLTSGGWTQYF